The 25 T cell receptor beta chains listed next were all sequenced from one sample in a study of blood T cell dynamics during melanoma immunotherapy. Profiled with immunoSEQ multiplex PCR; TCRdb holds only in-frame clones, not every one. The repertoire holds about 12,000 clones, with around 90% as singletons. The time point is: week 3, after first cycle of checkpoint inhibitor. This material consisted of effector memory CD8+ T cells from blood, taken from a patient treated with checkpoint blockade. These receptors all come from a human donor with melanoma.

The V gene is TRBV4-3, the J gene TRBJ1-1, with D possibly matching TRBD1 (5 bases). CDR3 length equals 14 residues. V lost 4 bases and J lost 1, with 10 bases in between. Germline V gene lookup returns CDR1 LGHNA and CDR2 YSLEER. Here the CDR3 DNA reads TGCGCCAGCAGCCTAGGTACAGGGAACACTGAAGCTTTCTTT. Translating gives CASSLGTGNTEAFF.

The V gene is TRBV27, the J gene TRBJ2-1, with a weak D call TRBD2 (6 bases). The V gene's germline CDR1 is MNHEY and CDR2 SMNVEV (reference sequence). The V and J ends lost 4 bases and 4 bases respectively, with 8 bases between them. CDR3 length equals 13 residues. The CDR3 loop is CASSYGGYNEQFF. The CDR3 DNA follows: TGTGCCAGCAGTTACGGGGGTTACAATGAGCAGTTCTTC.

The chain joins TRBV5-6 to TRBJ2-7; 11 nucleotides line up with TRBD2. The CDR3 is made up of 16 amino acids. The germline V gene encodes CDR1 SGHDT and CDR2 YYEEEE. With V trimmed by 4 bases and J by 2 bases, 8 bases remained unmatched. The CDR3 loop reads CASSARTSGYTYEQYF. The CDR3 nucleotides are TGTGCCAGCAGCGCCCGGACTAGCGGGTATACCTACGAGCAGTACTTC.

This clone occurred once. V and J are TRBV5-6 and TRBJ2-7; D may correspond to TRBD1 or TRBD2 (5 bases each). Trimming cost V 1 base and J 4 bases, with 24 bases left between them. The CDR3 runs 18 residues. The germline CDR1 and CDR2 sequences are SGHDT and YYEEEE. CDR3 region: CASSLLFSGTDISYEQYF. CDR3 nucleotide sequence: TGTGCCAGCAGCTTGTTATTCTCCGGGACGGACATATCGTACGAGCAGTACTTC.

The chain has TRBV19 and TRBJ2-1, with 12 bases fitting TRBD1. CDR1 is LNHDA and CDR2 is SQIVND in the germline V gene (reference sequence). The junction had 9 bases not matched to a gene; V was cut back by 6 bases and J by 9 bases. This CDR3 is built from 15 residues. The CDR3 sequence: CASSPGTGGFVEQFF. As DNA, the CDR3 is TGTGCCAGTAGCCCCGGGACAGGGGGCTTTGTTGAGCAGTTCTTC. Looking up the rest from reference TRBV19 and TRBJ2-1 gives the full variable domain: DGGITQSPKYLFRKEGQNVTLSCEQNLNHDAMYWYRQDPGQGLRLIYYSQIVNDFQKGDIAEGYSVSREKKESFPLTVTSAQKNPTAFYLCASSPGTGGFVEQFFGPGTRLTVL.

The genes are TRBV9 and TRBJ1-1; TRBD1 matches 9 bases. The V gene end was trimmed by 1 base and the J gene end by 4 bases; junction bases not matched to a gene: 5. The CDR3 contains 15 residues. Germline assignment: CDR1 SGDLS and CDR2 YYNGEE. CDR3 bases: TGTGCCAGCAGCGTATCCGGGACAGGGACCACTGAAGCTTTCTTT. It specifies CASSVSGTGTTEAFF.

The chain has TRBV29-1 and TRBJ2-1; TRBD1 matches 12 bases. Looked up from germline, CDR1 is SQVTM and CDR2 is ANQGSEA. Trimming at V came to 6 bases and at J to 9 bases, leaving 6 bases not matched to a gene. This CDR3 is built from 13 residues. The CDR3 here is CSVIRDRGLEQFF. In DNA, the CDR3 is TGCAGCGTCATCCGGGACAGGGGGCTTGAGCAGTTCTTC.

The CDR3 DNA reads TGTGCCAGCAGCTCCATCGACAGTACCTACGAGCAGTACTTC. Its protein product is CASSSIDSTYEQYF. This chain links TRBV7-9 with TRBJ2-7; D might be TRBD1 (5 bases). This CDR3 is 14 amino acids long. Trimming left V 4 bases short and J 2 bases short, with 12 bases between. Germline assignment: CDR1 SEHNR and CDR2 FQNEAQ (reference sequence).

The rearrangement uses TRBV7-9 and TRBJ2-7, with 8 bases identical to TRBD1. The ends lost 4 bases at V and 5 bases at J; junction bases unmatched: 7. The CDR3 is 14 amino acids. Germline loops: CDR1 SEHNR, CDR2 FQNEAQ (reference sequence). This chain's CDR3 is CASSSLTGADEQYF. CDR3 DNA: TGTGCCAGCAGCTCCCTGACAGGGGCGGACGAGCAGTACTTC.

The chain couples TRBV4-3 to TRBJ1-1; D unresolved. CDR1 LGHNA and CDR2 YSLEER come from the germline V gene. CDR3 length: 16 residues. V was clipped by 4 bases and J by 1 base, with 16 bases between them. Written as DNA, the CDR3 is TGCGCCAGCAGCCGAACCCTGCGAGGGCAGAACACTGAAGCTTTCTTT. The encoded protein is CASSRTLRGQNTEAFF.

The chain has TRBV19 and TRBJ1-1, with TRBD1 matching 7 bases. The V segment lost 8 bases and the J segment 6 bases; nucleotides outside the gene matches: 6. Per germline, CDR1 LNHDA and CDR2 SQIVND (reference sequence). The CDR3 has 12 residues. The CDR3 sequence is CASAHTGAEAFF. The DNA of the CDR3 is TGTGCCAGTGCTCATACAGGGGCTGAAGCTTTCTTT.

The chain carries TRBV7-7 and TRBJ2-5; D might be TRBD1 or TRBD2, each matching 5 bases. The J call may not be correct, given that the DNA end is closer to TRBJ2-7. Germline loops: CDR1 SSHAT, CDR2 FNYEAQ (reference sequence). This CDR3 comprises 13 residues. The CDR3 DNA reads TGTGCCAGCAGCCATGGGACCACCTACGAGCAGTACTTC. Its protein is CASSHGTTYEQYF.

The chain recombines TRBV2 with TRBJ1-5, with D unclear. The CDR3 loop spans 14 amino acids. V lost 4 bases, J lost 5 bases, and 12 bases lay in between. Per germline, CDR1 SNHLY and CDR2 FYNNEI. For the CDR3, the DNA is TGTGCCAGCAGTGCGTCGAGTTGGGATCAGCCCCAGCATTTT. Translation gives CASSASSWDQPQHF.

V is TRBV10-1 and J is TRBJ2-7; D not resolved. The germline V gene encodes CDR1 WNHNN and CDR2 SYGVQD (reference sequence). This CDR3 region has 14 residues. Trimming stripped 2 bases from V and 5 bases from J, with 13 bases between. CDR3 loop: CASSERRTADEQYF. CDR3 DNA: TGCGCCAGCAGTGAGAGACGCACGGCGGACGAGCAGTACTTC.

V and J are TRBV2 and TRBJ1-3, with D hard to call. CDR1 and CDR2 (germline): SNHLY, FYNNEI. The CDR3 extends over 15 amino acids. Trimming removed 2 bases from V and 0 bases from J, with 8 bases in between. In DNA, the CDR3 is TGTGCCAGCAGTGAAAACGGATACTCTGGAAACACCATATATTTT. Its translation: CASSENGYSGNTIYF.

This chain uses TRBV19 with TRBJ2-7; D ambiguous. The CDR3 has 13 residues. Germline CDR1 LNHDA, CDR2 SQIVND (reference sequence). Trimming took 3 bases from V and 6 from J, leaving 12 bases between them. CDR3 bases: TGTGCCAGTAGTATTGGCACCCCAGGCGAGCAGTACTTC. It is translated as CASSIGTPGEQYF.

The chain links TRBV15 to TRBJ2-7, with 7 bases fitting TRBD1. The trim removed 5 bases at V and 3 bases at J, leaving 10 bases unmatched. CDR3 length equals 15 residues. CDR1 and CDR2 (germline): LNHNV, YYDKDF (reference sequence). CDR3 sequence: CATSGDRVGNYEQYF. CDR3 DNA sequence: TGTGCCACCAGCGGTGACAGGGTAGGGAACTACGAGCAGTACTTC.

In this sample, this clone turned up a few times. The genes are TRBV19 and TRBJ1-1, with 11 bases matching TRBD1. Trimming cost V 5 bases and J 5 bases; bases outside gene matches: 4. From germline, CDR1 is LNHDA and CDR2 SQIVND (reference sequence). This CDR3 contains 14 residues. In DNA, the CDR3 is TGTGCCAGTAGTCTTGGGACAGGGGGTACTGAAGCTTTCTTT. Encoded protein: CASSLGTGGTEAFF.

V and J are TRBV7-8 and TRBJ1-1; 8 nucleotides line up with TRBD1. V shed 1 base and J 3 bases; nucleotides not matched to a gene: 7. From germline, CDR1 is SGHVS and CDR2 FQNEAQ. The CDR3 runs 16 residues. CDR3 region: CASSLVTGGGYTEAFF. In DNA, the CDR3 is TGTGCCAGCAGCTTAGTCACAGGGGGGGGGTACACTGAAGCTTTCTTT.

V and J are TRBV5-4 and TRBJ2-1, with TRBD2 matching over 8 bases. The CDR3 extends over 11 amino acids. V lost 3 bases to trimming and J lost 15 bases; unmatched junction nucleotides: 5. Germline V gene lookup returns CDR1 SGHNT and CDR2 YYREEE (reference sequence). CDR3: CASSYGTSRFF. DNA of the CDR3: TGTGCCAGCAGCTACGGGACTAGTAGGTTCTTC.

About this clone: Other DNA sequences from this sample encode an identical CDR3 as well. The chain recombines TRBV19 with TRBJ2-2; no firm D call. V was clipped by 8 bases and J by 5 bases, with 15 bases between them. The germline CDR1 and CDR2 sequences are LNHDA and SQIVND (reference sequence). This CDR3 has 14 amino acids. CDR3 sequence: CASQSRTLTGELFF. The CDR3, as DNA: TGTGCCAGTCAATCTCGGACCCTTACCGGGGAGCTGTTTTTT.

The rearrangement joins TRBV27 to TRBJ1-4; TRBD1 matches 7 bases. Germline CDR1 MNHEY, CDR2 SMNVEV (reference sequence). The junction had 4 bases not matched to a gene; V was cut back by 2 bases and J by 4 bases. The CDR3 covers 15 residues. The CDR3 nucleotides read TGTGCCAGCAGTTTAGGACAGGCGCGTAATGAAAAACTGTTTTTT. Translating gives CASSLGQARNEKLFF. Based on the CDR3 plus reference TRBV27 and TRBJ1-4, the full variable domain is EAQVTQNPRYLITVTGKKLTVTCSQNMNHEYMSWYRQDPGLGLRQIYYSMNVEVTDKGDVPEGYKVSRKEKRNFPLILESPSPNQTSLYFCASSLGQARNEKLFFGSGTQLSVL.

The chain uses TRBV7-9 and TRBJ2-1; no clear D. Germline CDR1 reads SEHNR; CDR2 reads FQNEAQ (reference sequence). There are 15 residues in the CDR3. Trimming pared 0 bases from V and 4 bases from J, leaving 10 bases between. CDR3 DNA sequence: TGTGCCAGCAGCTTAGCGCTCGGAACTTACAATGAGCAGTTCTTC. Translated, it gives CASSLALGTYNEQFF.

The CDR3 region is CASSVGGPNEQFF. The CDR3, as DNA: TGTGCCAGCAGCGTCGGGGGGCCCAATGAGCAGTTCTTC. The chain links TRBV4-2 to TRBJ2-1, with a tentative D call TRBD2 (7 bases). Germline lookup yields CDR1 LGHNA and CDR2 YNFKEQ. The V end lost 5 bases, the J end lost 6 bases, and 11 bases lay between the germline ends. The CDR3 has 13 amino acids.

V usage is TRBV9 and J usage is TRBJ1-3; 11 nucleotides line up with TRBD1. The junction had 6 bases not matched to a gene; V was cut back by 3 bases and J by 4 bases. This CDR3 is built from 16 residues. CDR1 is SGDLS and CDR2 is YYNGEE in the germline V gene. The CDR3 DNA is TGTGCCAGCAGCGCGGGGGACAGGGGGACAGGAAACACCATATATTTT. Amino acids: CASSAGDRGTGNTIYF.